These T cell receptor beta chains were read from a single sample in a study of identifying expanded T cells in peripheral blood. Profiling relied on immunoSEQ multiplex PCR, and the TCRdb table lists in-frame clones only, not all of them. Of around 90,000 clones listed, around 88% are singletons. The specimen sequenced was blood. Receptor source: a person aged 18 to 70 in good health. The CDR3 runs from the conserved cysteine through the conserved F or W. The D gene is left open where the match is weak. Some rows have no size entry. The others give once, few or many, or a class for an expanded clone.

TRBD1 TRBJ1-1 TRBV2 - TGTGCCAGCAGTGAAGTTTTTTTGGGACAGTCGAACACTGAAGCTTTCTTT CASSEVFLGQSNTEAFF
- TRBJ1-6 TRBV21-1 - TGTGCCAGCAGCAAAGAGGGGGGGCTGGGCTCCTATAATTCACCCCTCCACTTT CASSKEGGLGSYNSPLHF
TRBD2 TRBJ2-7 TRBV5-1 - TGCGCCAGCAGCTTGGGTGGGCGGGGGATCGCCTACGAGCAGTACTTC CASSLGGRGIAYEQYF
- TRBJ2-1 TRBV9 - TGTGCCAGCAGCTCAGGTTTGCGCTTTGGAAATGAGCAGTTCTTC CASSSGLRFGNEQFF
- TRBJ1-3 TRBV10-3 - TGTGCCATCAGTGGCACGGATTTCTCTGGAAACACCATATATTTT CAISGTDFSGNTIYF
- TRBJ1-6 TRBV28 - TGTGCCAGCAGTTCCCCGGGAGCTAGCTCCTATAATTCACCCCTCCACTTT CASSSPGASSYNSPLHF
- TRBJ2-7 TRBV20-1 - TGCAGTGCCCCGGACTATTACGAGCAGTACTTC CSAPDYYEQYF
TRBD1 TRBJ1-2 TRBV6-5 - TGTGCCAGCGGCAGGGGGGTAGCTAACTATGGCTACACCTTC CASGRGVANYGYTF
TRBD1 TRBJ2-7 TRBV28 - TGTGCCAGCAGTCCGGGACAGCTTTCCTACGAGCAGTACTTC CASSPGQLSYEQYF
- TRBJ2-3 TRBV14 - TGTGCCAGCAGCCATACAGGGTCGGGCACAGATACGCAGTATTTT CASSHTGSGTDTQYF
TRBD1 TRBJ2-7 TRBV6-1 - TGTGCCAGCATGAATACCGGGACAGTTACCTACGAGCAGTACTTC CASMNTGTVTYEQYF
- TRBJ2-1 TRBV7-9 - TGTGCCAGCAGCCCGCACATCTTAGTGTTCTTC CASSPHILVFF
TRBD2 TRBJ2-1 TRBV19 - TGTGCCAGTAGTATAGGTAGCGGGAGATCCTACAATGAGCAGTTCTTC CASSIGSGRSYNEQFF
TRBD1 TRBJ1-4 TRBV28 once TGTGCCAGCACCCCGGGGACAGGGGGCGAAAAACTGTTTTTT CASTPGTGGEKLFF
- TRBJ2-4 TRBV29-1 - TGCAGCGTTGCCGGGCTGACAAACATTCAGTACTTC CSVAGLTNIQYF
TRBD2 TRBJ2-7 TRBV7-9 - TGTGCCAGCAGCTTTGATCTAGCGGAAGGCTCCTACGAGCAGTACTTC CASSFDLAEGSYEQYF
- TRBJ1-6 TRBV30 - TGTGCCTGGACACTTGGCAGGAGCTCCTATAATTCACCCCTCCACTTT CAWTLGRSSYNSPLHF
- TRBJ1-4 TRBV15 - TGTGCCACCAGCAGAGAAACAGCTAATGAAAAACTGTTTTTT CATSRETANEKLFF
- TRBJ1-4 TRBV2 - TGTGGGAGTAGGGGACCGCTTAATGAAAAACTGTTTTTT CGSRGPLNEKLFF
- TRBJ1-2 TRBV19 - TGTGCCAGTAGTATGGGCCAGGGGAGAAACTATGGCTACACCTTC CASSMGQGRNYGYTF
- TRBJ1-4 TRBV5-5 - TGTGCCAGCAGCTGGGACTTGAGTGAAAAACTGTTTTTT CASSWDLSEKLFF
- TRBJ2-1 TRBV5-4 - TGTGCCAGCAGCTTGGACGCGGGGTGGGGGAGTGAGCAGTTCTTC CASSLDAGWGSEQFF
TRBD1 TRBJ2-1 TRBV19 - TGTGCCAGTAGAAACTTGGACAGGGTGATTCTCTTC CASRNLDRVILF
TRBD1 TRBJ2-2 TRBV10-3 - TGTGCCATCACCCCGGGACAGGGGGAGAACACCGGGGAGCTGTTTTTT CAITPGQGENTGELFF
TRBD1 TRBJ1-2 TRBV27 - TGTGCCAGCAGTTTACAGGGACAGGGGATCTATGGCTACACCTTC CASSLQGQGIYGYTF
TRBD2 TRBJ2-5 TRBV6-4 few TGTGCCAGCAGTGCAACTAGCGGGGGTCAAGAGACCCAGTACTTC CASSATSGGQETQYF
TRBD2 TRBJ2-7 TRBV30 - TGTGCCTGGAGTGTAGGCCTAGCGGGGACCTCTGGGCAGTACTTC CAWSVGLAGTSGQYF
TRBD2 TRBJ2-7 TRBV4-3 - TGCGCCAGCAGCCAAGTATACGGGAGGGGTCCTCTCTACGAGCAGTACTTC CASSQVYGRGPLYEQYF
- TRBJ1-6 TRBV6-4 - TGTGCCAGCAGTGACAGGCACGATAATTCACCCCTCCACTTT CASSDRHDNSPLHF
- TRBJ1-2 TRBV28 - TGTGCCAGCAGTGGGACGGCAAACTATGGCTACACCTTC CASSGTANYGYTF
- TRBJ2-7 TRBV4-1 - TGCGCCAGCAGCCAAGAAATAGGGAAGGACGAGCAGTACTTC CASSQEIGKDEQYF
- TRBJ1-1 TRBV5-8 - TGTGCCAGCAGCCCTCCGAACAGGGAAAACACTGAAGCTTTCTTT CASSPPNRENTEAFF
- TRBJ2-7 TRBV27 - TGTGCCAGCAGCCCTGTGAGCTCCTACGAGCAGTACTTC CASSPVSSYEQYF
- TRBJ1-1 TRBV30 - TGTGCCTGGAGTAAGTTAGGGGAGGGGAACACTGAAGCTTTCTTT CAWSKLGEGNTEAFF
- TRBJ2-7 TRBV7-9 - TGTGCCAGCAGCTTAGATCCTGCAGGATACGAGCAGTACTTC CASSLDPAGYEQYF
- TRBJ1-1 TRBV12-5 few TGTGCTAGTGGTACAGGAGCTGGGGCTTTCTTT CASGTGAGAFF
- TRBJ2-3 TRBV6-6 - TGTGCCAGCAGCCAACCGGGCCCTAGCACAGATACGCAGTATTTT CASSQPGPSTDTQYF
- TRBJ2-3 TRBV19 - TGTGCCAGTAGTCCTCGGGGAACCACAGATACGCAGTATTTT CASSPRGTTDTQYF
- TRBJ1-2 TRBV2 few TGTGCCAGCAGTGAGCGGGGGGCCTTGTATGGCTACACCTTC CASSERGALYGYTF
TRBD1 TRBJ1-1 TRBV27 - TGTGCCAGCAGAGATCAGGGGGTTGAAGCTTTCTTT CASRDQGVEAFF
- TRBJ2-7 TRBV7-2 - TGTGCCAGCAGCTTCTCGGGACTTCAAGGGGAGCAGTACTTC CASSFSGLQGEQYF
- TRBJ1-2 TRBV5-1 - TGCGCCAGCAGCATGGCGGGGGGCGTCTTCGATTCGTACACCTTC CASSMAGGVFDSYTF
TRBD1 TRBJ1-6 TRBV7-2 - TGTGCCAGCAGCAGGGGGGACAGGTTGAGGGGAAGATCACCCCTCCACTTT CASSRGDRLRGRSPLHF
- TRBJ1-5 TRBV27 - TGTGCCAGCAGACCGAGGCAGGTTTCTGATCAGCCCCAGCATTTT CASRPRQVSDQPQHF
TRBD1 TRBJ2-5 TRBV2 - TGTGCCAGCAGTGAGGGGACAGGGCTGAGGACCCAGTACTTC CASSEGTGLRTQYF
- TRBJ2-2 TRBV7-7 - TGTGCCAGCAGTACCCTTGGGACCACCGGGGAGCTGTTTTTT CASSTLGTTGELFF
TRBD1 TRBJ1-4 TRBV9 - TGTGCCAGCAGCCCCCGGACAGGAGATACTAATGAAAAACTGTTTTTT CASSPRTGDTNEKLFF
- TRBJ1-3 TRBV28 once TGTGCCAGCAGTTTAGGGGCTGGAAACACCATATATTTT CASSLGAGNTIYF
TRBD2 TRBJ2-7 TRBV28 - TGTGCCAGCACCGAGTTCGGGGGGGAGCAGTACTTC CASTEFGGEQYF
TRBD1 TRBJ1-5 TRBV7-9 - TGTGCCAGCCAGACAGGGGGCAATCAGCCCCAGCATTTT CASQTGGNQPQHF
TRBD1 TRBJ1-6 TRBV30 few TGTGCCTGGAGTTGGGACAGGGAAACTTCACCCCTCCACTTT CAWSWDRETSPLHF
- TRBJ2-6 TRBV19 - TGTGCCACTCGACCCGGGCGGGGTTCAGCTGGGGCCAACGTCCTGACTTTC CATRPGRGSAGANVLTF
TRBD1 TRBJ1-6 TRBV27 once TGTGCCAGCAGTTTGCCAGGGGGAGCCCTCCACTTT CASSLPGGALHF